This TCR beta chain was found in a study of blood T cell repertoires in COVID-19. Each participant's cohort was designated according to participant-reported clinical history. This clone was recorded once. Original handling: Amplification of reference gene primers was used by the study to estimate nucleated cell counts. Profiled with immunoSEQ multiplex PCR; TCRdb holds only in-frame clones, not every one. The DNA gave D and trimming, while V, J and clone size come from that table. The profile shows around 310,000 clones, approximately 88% of them singletons. Per germline, CDR1 LNHNV and CDR2 YYDKDF (reference sequence). J lost 2 bases, V lost 4 bases, and 5 bases had no gene match. There are 15 residues in the CDR3.

The rearrangement uses TRBV15 and TRBJ2-1; 7 bases align to TRBD1. Sequenced: PBMCs or T cells enriched from blood (not recorded which). This sequence was found in a man aged 25-45 years who had recovered from COVID-19. This chain's CDR3 is CATSIGQGAYNEQFF. CDR3 bases: TGTGCCACCAGCATCGGCCAGGGGGCCTACAATGAGCAGTTCTTC.